The clone carrying this T cell receptor (beta chain) was seen once. This may come from a read error, since a much larger clone is one base off. The sample originates from a study of T cells in Graves' hyperthyroidism and ophthalmopathy. There were TCR beta CDR3 regions amplified from RNA transcripts. HTBI primers drove first-round RT-PCR of the TCR CDR3. Each CDR3 protein is one row after TCRdb ran MiXCR on the multiplex PCR reads. The data contain roughly 350,000 distinct CDR3 sequences, approximately 14% of them singletons. Sequencing was carried out using blood. The clonotype comes from a woman in her 30s with Graves' ophthalmopathy.

CDR3: CASSFRTSGGRNTGELVF. The CDR3 DNA follows: TGCGCCAGCAGCTTTAGGACTAGCGGGGGCCGGAACACCGGGGAGCTGGTTTTT. The V call is TRBV5-1, the J call TRBJ2-2, with TRBD2 matching over 13 bases. The germline gives CDR1 SGHRS, CDR2 YFSETQ. CDR3 size: 18 residues.